These 29 T cell receptor beta chains were all obtained from the same sample, sequenced in a study of T cell repertoires in cytomegalovirus infection. TCRdb passed the reads through MiXCR, listing each CDR3 protein once. The table has around 500,000 distinct CDR3 sequences, approximately 42% seen once; the top ten hold about 45%. No cognate antigen is known for these TCRs. Sequencing used cultured PBMCs, obtained from culture after CMV antigen stimulation. The receptors were gathered from a human donor in good health (CMV status not recorded). Some clones in this sample may be carry-over from other donors' samples.

The V and J genes are TRBV20-1 and TRBJ1-2; 8 bases align to TRBD1. The germline V gene encodes CDR1 DFQATT and CDR2 SNEGSKA (reference sequence). After removal of 2 bases from V and 4 bases from J, the junction contained 3 bases not matched to a gene. This CDR3 contains 13 residues. The CDR3 DNA sequence: TGCAGTGCTAGAAATGACAGGGGCTATGGCTACACCTTC. Amino acid sequence: CSARNDRGYGYTF.

Only a few counts were recorded for this clonotype. This chain connects TRBV7-8 to TRBJ2-5; possible D gene TRBD1, 6 bases. The ends were cut back, 1 base at V and 1 base at J, with 13 bases in the middle. CDR3 size: 16 residues. Germline CDR1 is SGHVS and CDR2 is FQNEAQ. The CDR3 region is CASSLGPGQPQETQYF. CDR3 bases: TGTGCCAGCAGCTTAGGTCCGGGACAACCCCAAGAGACCCAGTACTTC.

In DNA form, the CDR3 reads TGCGCCAGCAGCTTAAGACTAGCGGGGGTCCTGGGGACAGATACGCAGTATTTT. This codes for CASSLRLAGVLGTDTQYF. The chain is built from TRBV4-3 and TRBJ2-3; 12 bases are a match to TRBD2. J gave up 3 bases and V 5 bases, and 12 bases lay outside the gene matches. CDR1 LGHNA and CDR2 YSLEER come from the germline V gene. This CDR3 has 18 residues.

The CDR3 reads CASSLGLGPNSGNTIYF. In DNA, the CDR3 is TGTGCCAGCAGCTTAGGACTGGGGCCAAACTCTGGAAACACCATATATTTT. This chain uses TRBV7-2 with TRBJ1-3, with D perhaps matching TRBD1 (5 bases). The CDR3 covers 17 residues. Trimming took 1 base from V and 0 from J, leaving 13 bases between them. Germline values: CDR1 SGHTA, CDR2 FQGNSA.

This clonotype was seen a few times. The J gene is TRBJ1-6, the V gene TRBV7-2, with D possibly being TRBD1 (5 bases). Germline V gene sequence: CDR1 SGHTA, CDR2 FQGNSA. Trimming stripped 1 base from V and 9 bases from J, with 13 bases between. The CDR3 runs to 15 residues. This CDR3 is CASSLEAGLGSPLHF. CDR3 coding DNA: TGTGCCAGCAGCTTAGAGGCAGGGCTAGGTTCACCCCTCCACTTT.

In its sample, this clonotype was seen a few times. This chain joins TRBV11-2 and TRBJ1-1; TRBD1 agrees at 7 bases. Germline CDR1 is SGHAT and CDR2 is FQNNGV. CDR3 size: 14 residues. Trimming cost V 7 bases and J 1 base; bases outside gene matches: 6. The CDR3 reads CASKGGQSNTEAFF. CDR3 DNA sequence: TGTGCCAGCAAAGGGGGACAGTCGAACACTGAAGCTTTCTTT.

This clonotype turned up a few times. The rearrangement joins TRBV12-5 to TRBJ2-7; D is unresolved. V was trimmed by 6 bases and J by 3 bases, leaving 6 bases between them. The CDR3 is 11 amino acids. The germline gives CDR1 LGHNT, CDR2 FRNRAP. The CDR3 DNA is TGTGCTAGTGGCCAAAGCTACGAGCAGTACTTC. It is translated as CASGQSYEQYF.

Ten or more counts support this clonotype. This chain joins TRBV7-2 and TRBJ2-5, with no clear D. Germline-derived CDR1 and CDR2 are SGHTA and FQGNSA. The V end lost 1 base, the J end lost 1 base, and 7 bases lay between the germline ends. The CDR3 is 14 amino acids. The CDR3 is CASSLVGSQETQYF. The CDR3 bases are TGTGCCAGCAGCTTAGTCGGCTCCCAAGAGACCCAGTACTTC.

This clonotype has just a few counts. The rearrangement links TRBV2 to TRBJ2-7, with no clear D. The V and J ends lost 8 bases and 4 bases respectively, with 12 bases between them. The CDR3 is 12 residues long. The germline CDR1 and CDR2 sequences are SNHLY and FYNNEI. The CDR3 sequence is CASGLKRYEQYF. The CDR3 DNA sequence: TGTGCCAGCGGCTTGAAAAGATACGAGCAGTACTTC. The full variable domain, its missing parts supplied by reference TRBV2 and TRBJ2-7, is EPEVTQTPSHQVTQMGQEVILRCVPISNHLYFYWYRQILGQKVEFLVSFYNNEISEKSEIFDDQFSVERPDGSNFTLKIRSTKLEDSAMYFCASGLKRYEQYFGPGTRLTVT.

The chain joins TRBV11-2 to TRBJ1-2, with TRBD1 matching over 7 bases. The CDR3 is 18 residues long. Per the germline V gene, CDR1 is SGHAT and CDR2 is FQNNGV. V gave up 1 base and J gave up 3 bases; unmatched junction bases: 14. CDR3 residues: CASSLADREWSSDYGYTF. CDR3 bases: TGTGCCAGCAGCTTAGCTGACAGGGAATGGTCATCGGACTATGGCTACACCTTC.

The table lists this clonotype with a few counts. The gene calls are TRBV20-1 and TRBJ2-5; 7 bases fit TRBD1. CDR3 length: 12 residues. Germline loops: CDR1 DFQATT, CDR2 SNEGSKA (reference sequence). The junction had 4 bases not matched to a gene; V was cut back by 5 bases and J by 4 bases. CDR3 in amino acids: CSASDRAETQYF. Here the CDR3 DNA reads TGCAGTGCTTCCGACAGGGCAGAGACCCAGTACTTC.

The gene calls are TRBV18 and TRBJ1-6; no clear D. Trimming took 2 bases from V and 8 from J, leaving 13 bases between them. The CDR3 runs 15 residues. Germline V gives CDR1 KGHSH, CDR2 LQKENI. The CDR3 region has the DNA TGTGCCAGCTCACCAACCGACGGCAATTATTCACCCCTCCACTTT. Translated: CASSPTDGNYSPLHF.

This chain uses TRBV19 with TRBJ1-2, with a tentative D call TRBD1 (5 bases). The CDR3 spans 15 residues. The V end lost 3 bases, the J end lost 0 bases, and 11 bases lay between the germline ends. Germline values: CDR1 LNHDA, CDR2 SQIVND (reference sequence). In nucleotides, the CDR3 is TGTGCCAGTAGTATTTATGGGGGATCTAACTATGGCTACACCTTC. Encoded protein: CASSIYGGSNYGYTF. Full variable domain (outside the CDR3, taken from reference TRBV19 and TRBJ1-2): DGGITQSPKYLFRKEGQNVTLSCEQNLNHDAMYWYRQDPGQGLRLIYYSQIVNDFQKGDIAEGYSVSREKKESFPLTVTSAQKNPTAFYLCASSIYGGSNYGYTFGSGTRLTVV.

V and J are TRBV6-2 or TRBV6-3 and TRBJ2-3; either TRBD1 or TRBD2 may supply D (5 bases each). This CDR3 region has 15 residues. The V gene's germline CDR1 is MNHEY and CDR2 SVGEGT. The V end was cut by 7 bases, the J end by 6 bases, with 20 bases between. CDR3 sequence reads: CASTGDPSGGDTQYF. For the CDR3, the DNA is TGTGCCAGCACCGGGGACCCTTCGGGTGGGGATACGCAGTATTTT.

The chain combines TRBV6-5 with TRBJ2-3; TRBD2 is a possible D gene (6 bases). Germline V gives CDR1 MNHEY, CDR2 SVGAGI. The V end lost 2 bases, the J end lost 5 bases, and 11 bases lay between the germline ends. The CDR3 has 14 residues. Here the CDR3 reads CASSYGRTLDTQYF. CDR3 sequence (DNA): TGTGCCAGCAGTTACGGGAGGACACTAGATACGCAGTATTTT.

The chain combines TRBV2 with TRBJ1-5; maybe TRBD1 (5 bases). This CDR3 comprises 15 residues. The V and J ends lost 0 bases and 4 bases respectively, with 10 bases between them. The germline V gene has CDR1 SNHLY and CDR2 FYNNEI. DNA for the CDR3: TGTGCCAGCAGTGAAGCACCAGGGCGAAATCAGCCCCAGCATTTT. Protein: CASSEAPGRNQPQHF.

This clonotype was found once. V gene TRBV18 combines with J gene TRBJ1-5; the D gene is possibly TRBD1 (5 bases). Trimming pared 1 base from V and 5 bases from J, leaving 21 bases between. CDR3 length equals 18 residues. CDR1 is KGHSH, CDR2 LQKENI, per germline. The CDR3 here is CASSPRTGGGGGDQPQHF. The CDR3 DNA reads as TGTGCCAGCTCACCACGGACTGGTGGGGGAGGAGGGGATCAGCCCCAGCATTTT.

In its sample, this clonotype was seen a few times. The rearrangement joins TRBV7-6 to TRBJ2-7, with TRBD1 matching over 9 bases. The CDR3 runs to 16 residues. V was pared by 5 bases and J by 6 bases, with 14 bases of the junction left unmatched. Germline loops: CDR1 SGHVS, CDR2 FNYEAQ. CDR3 protein: CASSPGRWTGVSEQYF. CDR3 DNA sequence: TGTGCCAGCAGCCCGGGCCGGTGGACAGGGGTTAGCGAGCAGTACTTC.

V usage is TRBV11-2 and J usage is TRBJ1-4; no firm D call. Germline CDR1 SGHAT, CDR2 FQNNGV. The V gene lost 5 bases and the J gene lost 6 bases, with 10 bases spanning the gap. CDR3 length: 13 residues. The DNA for the CDR3 is TGTGCCAGCAGCCTCGTCGGGGATGAAAAACTGTTTTTT. Protein: CASSLVGDEKLFF.

This clonotype was observed a single time. V and J are TRBV7-2 and TRBJ2-3; D uncertain. The V gene lost 2 bases and the J gene lost 1 base, with 10 bases spanning the gap. The CDR3 runs to 15 residues. The germline V gene encodes CDR1 SGHTA and CDR2 FQGNSA. The CDR3 DNA sequence: TGTGCCAGCAGCTTAAGTCAAGGCCGCACAGATACGCAGTATTTT. It encodes CASSLSQGRTDTQYF.

The chain carries TRBV2 and TRBJ2-3, with D possibly matching TRBD2 (5 bases). Trimming took off 1 base at V and 6 bases at J, with 11 bases between the two ends. Germline V CDR1 and CDR2: SNHLY, FYNNEI. This CDR3 has 14 residues. The CDR3 nucleotides read TGTGCCAGCAGTGAAGGAAGCGAGCGGGATACGCAGTATTTT. This encodes CASSEGSERDTQYF.

The chain is built from TRBV7-2 and TRBJ1-5; D ambiguous. Germline lookup yields CDR1 SGHTA and CDR2 FQGNSA. This CDR3 has 14 amino acids. V was clipped by 3 bases and J by 2 bases, with 8 bases between them. The CDR3 DNA sequence: TGTGCCAGCAGCTTTCTTATTGGCAATCAGCCCCAGCATTTT. This encodes CASSFLIGNQPQHF.

The rearrangement links TRBV6-8 to TRBJ1-2; no clear D. The V gene lost 5 bases and the J gene lost 4 bases, with 8 bases spanning the gap. The CDR3 runs to 12 residues. CDR1 MNHGY and CDR2 SAAAGT come from the germline V gene. The CDR3 reads CASSQNSYGYTF. CDR3 bases: TGTGCCAGCAGTCAGAACAGCTATGGCTACACCTTC.

The chain recombines TRBV6-2 or TRBV6-3 with TRBJ2-1; the match to TRBD1 covers 7 bases. The trim removed 2 bases at V and 5 bases at J, leaving 12 bases unmatched. Per the germline V gene, CDR1 is MNHEY and CDR2 is SVGEGT. There are 17 residues in the CDR3. CDR3 in DNA: TGTGCCAGCAGTTACAGGGCGACAGGGCTCCTCGACAATGAGCAGTTCTTC. As protein: CASSYRATGLLDNEQFF.

This clonotype has more than one count but fewer than ten. V is TRBV4-2 and J is TRBJ1-5, with D uncertain. V was pared by 0 bases and J by 6 bases, with 9 bases between. Germline CDR1 is LGHNA and CDR2 is YNFKEQ. CDR3 length: 14 residues. Written as DNA, the CDR3 is TGTGCCAGCAGCCAAGATGAAGGGATTCAGCCCCAGCATTTT. Translating it yields CASSQDEGIQPQHF.

The chain couples TRBV7-9 to TRBJ2-1; no reliable D call. V lost 8 bases, J lost 8 bases, and 10 bases lay in between. CDR1 is SEHNR, CDR2 FQNEAQ, per germline (reference sequence). The CDR3 covers 11 residues. CDR3 coding DNA: TGTGCCAGCTCCGCCCAGGATGAGCAGTTCTTC. This encodes CASSAQDEQFF. The entire variable domain, with the rest obtained from reference TRBV7-9 and TRBJ2-1, is as follows: DTGVSQNPRHKITKRGQNVTFRCDPISEHNRLYWYRQTLGQGPEFLTYFQNEAQLEKSRLLSDRFSAERPKGSFSTLEIQRTEQGDSAMYLCASSAQDEQFFGPGTRLTVL.

V and J are TRBV20-1 and TRBJ2-1, with 16 bases aligning to TRBD2. The ends lost 0 bases at V and 9 bases at J; junction bases unmatched: 5. The CDR3 totals 16 residues. Germline CDR1 and CDR2: DFQATT and SNEGSKA (reference sequence). In DNA form, the CDR3 reads TGCAGTGCTAGAGATCCGGGACTAGCGGGAGGGTTTGAGCAGTTCTTC. Translated: CSARDPGLAGGFEQFF.

The V gene is TRBV6-8, the J gene TRBJ2-3; 13 nucleotides agree with TRBD2. There are 19 residues in the CDR3. Germline CDR1 MNHGY, CDR2 SAAAGT. The trim removed 6 bases at V and 6 bases at J, leaving 18 bases unmatched. The CDR3 nucleotides read TGTGCCAGCAGCACAACTAGCGGGAGGGCCCCGCGGGGGGTTGATACGCAGTATTTT. This encodes CASSTTSGRAPRGVDTQYF.

Concerning this clonotype itself: Compared with germline, one end of the junction differs, possibly owing to a read error. This chain uses TRBV7-2 with TRBJ2-5; D gene unclear. The CDR3 is made up of 13 amino acids. The germline gives CDR1 SGHTA, CDR2 FQGNSA. The CDR3 reads CASSLNRGESQYF. The CDR3, as DNA: TGTGCCAGCAGCTTAAACCGAGGAGAGTCCCAGTACTTC.